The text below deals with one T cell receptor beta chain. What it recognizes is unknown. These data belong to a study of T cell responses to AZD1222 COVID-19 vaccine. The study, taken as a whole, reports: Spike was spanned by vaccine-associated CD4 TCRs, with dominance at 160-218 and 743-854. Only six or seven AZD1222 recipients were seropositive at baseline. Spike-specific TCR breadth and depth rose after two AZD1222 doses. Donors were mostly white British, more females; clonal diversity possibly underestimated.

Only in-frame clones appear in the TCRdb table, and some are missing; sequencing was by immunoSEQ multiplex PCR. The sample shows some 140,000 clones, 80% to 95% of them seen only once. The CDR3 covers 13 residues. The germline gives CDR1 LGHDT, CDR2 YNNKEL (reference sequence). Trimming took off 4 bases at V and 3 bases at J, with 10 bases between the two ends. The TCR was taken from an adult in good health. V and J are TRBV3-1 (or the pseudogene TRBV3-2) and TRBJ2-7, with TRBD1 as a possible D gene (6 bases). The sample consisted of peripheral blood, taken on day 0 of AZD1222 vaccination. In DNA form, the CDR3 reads TGTGCCAGCAGCCCCCAGGGGCTCTACGAGCAGTACTTC. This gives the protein CASSPQGLYEQYF.